Listed here are 9 T cell receptor beta chains from one sample, sequenced in a study of blood T cell repertoires in COVID-19. Some clones are missing from TCRdb's copy, which holds only in-frame ones; the method was immunoSEQ multiplex PCR. The sample has tens of thousands of clones; 79% are singletons. Input material: peripheral blood. The receptor source for this set is a man aged 55 to 69 with acute or convalescent COVID-19.

The chain joins TRBV6-1 to TRBJ1-4; D is unclear. Looked up from germline, CDR1 is MNHNS and CDR2 is SASEGT. Trimming pared 5 bases from V and 4 bases from J, leaving 14 bases between. This CDR3 has 15 residues. The CDR3 here is CASSQPGSGNEKLFF. The CDR3 coding sequence is TGTGCCAGCAGTCAACCCGGTTCGGGTAATGAAAAACTGTTTTTT.

The chain joins TRBV7-3 to TRBJ2-3, with TRBD2 as a possible D gene (6 bases). From germline, CDR1 is SGHTA and CDR2 FQGTGA. Trimming cost V 7 bases and J 0 bases, with 11 bases left between them. This CDR3 is 14 amino acids long. The chain's CDR3 is CASKAGYSTDTQYF. CDR3 sequence (DNA): TGTGCCAGCAAAGCGGGTTATAGCACAGATACGCAGTATTTT. Using reference TRBV7-3 and TRBJ2-3 for the parts outside the CDR3, the full variable domain is GAGVSQTPSNKVTEKGKYVELRCDPISGHTALYWYRQSLGQGPEFLIYFQGTGAADDSGLPNDRFFAVRPEGSVSTLKIQRTERGDSAVYLCASKAGYSTDTQYFGPGTRLTVL.

This clone was counted once. The rearrangement links TRBV27 to TRBJ2-1; 8 bases match TRBD1. Trimming took 5 bases from V and 5 from J; bases not matched to a gene: 5. The CDR3 consists of 14 residues. Germline V lookup: CDR1 MNHEY, CDR2 SMNVEV (reference sequence). The CDR3 protein is CASSLRTGHNEQFF. The CDR3 DNA sequence: TGTGCCAGCAGTCTCCGGACAGGGCACAATGAGCAGTTCTTC.

This chain uses TRBV27 with TRBJ2-3, with TRBD2 matching over 11 bases. The CDR3 is 17 amino acids. V gave up 6 bases and J gave up 6 bases; unmatched junction bases: 14. Looked up from germline, CDR1 is MNHEY and CDR2 is SMNVEV (reference sequence). DNA for the CDR3: TGTGCCAGCAGCCAGTCCGAACTAGCGGGGGCAATCGATACGCAGTATTTT. Its translation: CASSQSELAGAIDTQYF.

The genes are TRBV10-3 and TRBJ1-4; TRBD1 agrees at 9 bases. The junction had 5 bases not matched to a gene; V was cut back by 4 bases and J by 14 bases. The V gene's germline CDR1 is ENHRY and CDR2 SYGVKD. This CDR3 has 12 amino acids. The CDR3 sequence is CAISGLGTGLFF. DNA for the CDR3: TGTGCCATCAGTGGGTTGGGGACAGGGCTGTTTTTT.

This clone was counted only a few times. V and J are TRBV28 and TRBJ1-4; maybe TRBD1 (6 bases). There are 15 residues in the CDR3. Germline lookup yields CDR1 MDHEN and CDR2 SYDVKM. The V end lost 2 bases, the J end lost 0 bases, and 7 bases lay between the germline ends. CDR3 residues: CASSLAGATNEKLFF. The CDR3 region has the DNA TGTGCCAGCAGTTTAGCAGGGGCAACTAATGAAAAACTGTTTTTT.

J is TRBJ1-2 and V is TRBV12-3 or TRBV12-4; TRBD1 aligns across 12 bases. CDR3 length: 13 residues. The junction had 4 bases not matched to a gene; V was cut back by 9 bases and J by 5 bases. The CDR3 here is CASGTGGWYGYTF. DNA of the CDR3: TGTGCCAGTGGGACAGGGGGCTGGTATGGCTACACCTTC.

The chain has TRBV20-1 and TRBJ2-1, with no clear D. The CDR3 is made up of 11 amino acids. The germline V gene has CDR1 DFQATT and CDR2 SNEGSKA (reference sequence). With 5 bases removed from V and 8 bases from J, the gap between germline ends came to 10 bases. In DNA form, the CDR3 reads TGCAGTGCTTCCCTAACCTATGAGCAGTTCTTC. Encoded protein: CSASLTYEQFF.

The V call is TRBV18, the J call TRBJ1-6, with a possible D match to TRBD1 (6 bases). Trimming took off 0 bases at V and 6 bases at J, with 15 bases between the two ends. There are 17 residues in the CDR3. Germline lookup yields CDR1 KGHSH and CDR2 LQKENI. DNA of the CDR3: TGTGCCAGCTCACCACCAGACAGTCGGACAGTTAATTCACCCCTCCACTTT. It codes for CASSPPDSRTVNSPLHF.